This is a list of T cell receptor beta chains from one sample in a study of post-analysis software for immune sequencing data. Each CDR3 protein is one row after TCRdb ran MiXCR on the PCR reads. This sample has about 570,000 distinct CDR3 sequences, with 34% found just once. The sample comprised blood. The receptors were gathered from a girl aged 2-17 years with multiple sclerosis. Each CDR3 is given with its conserved first and last residue. A D gene is named only where the DNA matches it firmly. A row's size may be missing; if present it is once, few, many or a size class.

v_gene,j_gene,d_gene,abundance,CDR3nt,CDR3aa
TRBV6-6,TRBJ2-1,-,-,TGTGCCAGCAGTTACTCTCGAGCCCCCCCAGGCAATGAGCAGTTCTTC,CASSYSRAPPGNEQFF
TRBV6-1,TRBJ1-5,TRBD1,-,TGTGCCAGCAGTGACTTACCGGGACAGATGTATAGCAATCAGCCCCAGCATTTT,CASSDLPGQMYSNQPQHF
TRBV6-1,TRBJ2-3,TRBD2,few,TGTGCCTTAGCGGGAGGGAGCACAGATACGCAGTATTTT,CALAGGSTDTQYF
TRBV29-1,TRBJ2-3,TRBD1,few,TGCAGCGTTGAAGGGGACAGCGATACGCAGTATTTT,CSVEGDSDTQYF
TRBV7-2,TRBJ2-2,-,-,TGTGCCAGCATAGGTCCCGAAACCGGGGAGCTGTTTTTT,CASIGPETGELFF
TRBV2,TRBJ1-1,-,once,TGTGCCAGCAGTGTTAGAGGAGGAAGCATGAACACCGAAGCTTTCTTT,CASSVRGGSMNTEAFF
TRBV11-2,TRBJ2-3,-,-,TGTGCCAGCAGCTTATCCTTCGCGACGGGGAATACGCAGTATTTT,CASSLSFATGNTQYF
TRBV7-9,TRBJ2-4,-,-,TGTGCCAGCAGCTTCCGTCAGGCTAAAAACATTCAGTACTTC,CASSFRQAKNIQYF
TRBV6-5,TRBJ2-1,TRBD2,-,TGTGCCAGCAGTTACTCGTTCCTAGCGGGGGTAAACTCCTACAATGAGCAGTTCTTC,CASSYSFLAGVNSYNEQFF
TRBV7-9,TRBJ1-2,-,few,TGTGCCAGCAGCTTGGACGGCAGCTATGGCTACACCTTC,CASSLDGSYGYTF
TRBV11-2,TRBJ2-7,-,many,TGTGCCAGCAGCTTAGAATGGGGCGGACTCGCCTTCTACGAGCAGTACTTC,CASSLEWGGLAFYEQYF
TRBV20-1,TRBJ2-7,-,few,TGCAGTGCTAGAGATCAGCGGAGAACCTACGAGCAGTACTTC,CSARDQRRTYEQYF
TRBV7-2,TRBJ2-5,TRBD2,-,TGTGCCAGCAGCCTAAGACAACTAGCGTCTCAAGAGACCCAGTACTTC,CASSLRQLASQETQYF
TRBV20-1,TRBJ1-5,-,-,TGCAGTGCTCTGGACAGAAACAATCAGCCCCAGCATTTT,CSALDRNNQPQHF
TRBV29-1,TRBJ2-5,TRBD2,few,TGCAGCGTTGAGGGGACTAGCGGGGGGACCCAGTACTTC,CSVEGTSGGTQYF
TRBV15,TRBJ2-3,-,many,TGTGCCACCAGCAGAGATCGCCTTACCACAGATACGCAGTATTTT,CATSRDRLTTDTQYF
TRBV12-3/TRBV12-4,TRBJ1-2,-,few,TGTGCCAGCAGGGGGGACGACCTGGGCTACACCTTC,CASRGDDLGYTF
TRBV5-1,TRBJ2-1,TRBD2,few,TGCGCCAGCAGCTCGATGACTAGCGGGGGCCCGTTCTCCTACAATGAGCAGTTCTTC,CASSSMTSGGPFSYNEQFF
TRBV9,TRBJ2-2,-,-,TGTGCCAGCAGCGTAGTCCTTTCGAACACCGGGGAGCTGTTTTTT,CASSVVLSNTGELFF
TRBV24-1,TRBJ2-1,-,-,TGTGCCACCAGTCAGACAGTCTACAATGAGCAGTTCTTC,CATSQTVYNEQFF
TRBV6-5,TRBJ2-1,TRBD2,-,TGTGCCAGCAGTTCCGCGGGAGGCATCGGTGAGCAGTTCTTC,CASSSAGGIGEQFF
TRBV28,TRBJ2-5,TRBD2,-,TGTGCCGGCAGCAGCACTAGCGGGGGTAAAGAGACCCAGTACTTC,CAGSSTSGGKETQYF
TRBV20-1,TRBJ1-4,-,-,TGCAGTGCTAGATCGCAGGGTCGTGAAAAACTGTTTTTT,CSARSQGREKLFF
TRBV29-1,TRBJ1-2,TRBD1,-,TGCAGCGTTACCGGGACAGGGCATGGCTACACCTTC,CSVTGTGHGYTF
TRBV20-1,TRBJ1-1,-,few,TGCAGTGCTAGGCGGCAGGGCACTGAAGCTTTCTTT,CSARRQGTEAFF
TRBV14,TRBJ1-4,-,-,TGTACCAGCAGCCACGACCGGGACCTACCTGAAAAACTGTTTTTT,CTSSHDRDLPEKLFF